The sequence of this TCR beta chain was determined in a study of cytotoxic CD8 clonotypes in ibrutinib-treated CLL. V gave up 3 bases and J gave up 1 base, with 15 bases separating them. The CDR3 is made up of 15 amino acids. The V gene's germline CDR1 is SQVTM and CDR2 ANQGSEA. This clone showed up just once. Assay: immunoSEQ multiplex PCR; the TCRdb copy retains only in-frame clones and omits some. Altogether 160,000 or so clones are present, about 88% being singletons, with the ten largest covering around 3.1%. The specimen was PBMCs, collected at disease progression, from a patient treated with ibrutinib. The receptor was derived from a human donor with chronic lymphocytic leukemia. The chain combines TRBV29-1 with TRBJ1-1; tentative D call: TRBD1 (6 bases). The chain's CDR3 is CSVDGGRYGNTEAFF. CDR3 bases: TGCAGCGTTGACGGGGGGCGGTACGGGAACACTGAAGCTTTCTTT.